A selection of T cell receptor beta chains follows, all from one sample in a study of T cell changes during pregnancy in multiple sclerosis. Sequenced by immunoSEQ multiplex PCR; TCRdb stores in-frame clones only, minus some. The sample carries some 54,000 clones, about 92% recorded once. Sequences were derived from peripheral blood, sampled after pregnancy. The receptors here all came from a female donor with multiple sclerosis, enrolled in a pregnancy study. CDR3s include the opening cysteine and the closing phenylalanine or tryptophan. The D gene is left open where the match is weak. Expanded clones are given a class, and other clones once, few, many or no size at all.

>-|-|TRBD2|TRBV29-1
CSVELALAGDSYEQYF
>TRBJ1-1|-|-|TRBV10-3
CASQASVDTEAFF
>TRBJ1-6|-|-|TRBV25-1
CASSELSDSPLHF
>TRBJ1-5|-|-|TRBV19
CASSWGGHSNQPQHF
>TRBJ1-1|-|-|TRBV13
CASSRNRERTEAFF
>TRBJ2-4|-|-|TRBV28
CASSQQGIRLNIQYF
>TRBJ2-2|-|-|TRBV25-1
CASSVTGTNTGELFF
>TRBJ2-3|-|TRBD1|TRBV5-6
CASSPGSGGDTQYF
>TRBJ2-7|-|TRBD2|TRBV13
CASSSRLAGGPEQYF
>TRBJ2-3|-|-|TRBV27
CASSPGASGPSYTQYF
>TRBJ2-5|once|TRBD2|TRBV29-1
CSVGRTSGETQYF
>TRBJ2-2|-|-|TRBV12-5
CASGLGQDYTGELFF
>TRBJ1-5|once|-|TRBV6-5
CASSRRVNQPQHF
>TRBJ2-7|once|TRBD1|TRBV27
CASSPTGIHEQYF